The TCR beta chain described here comes from a study of blood T cell repertoires in COVID-19. The overall study: Whether acute or convalescent, the COVID-19 samples came from the United States, Italy and Spain. The analysed material was cDNA or gDNA that came from T cells, B-cell-depleted T cells, or PBMCs.

In the study's own analysis: The assay estimated nucleated cells by amplifying reference gene primers. Data came from immunoSEQ multiplex PCR; TCRdb stores just in-frame clones and leaves some out. V, J and clone size are those of that table, while D and trimming were read from the DNA. This sample carries more than 65,000 clones, 65% to 85% of them seen once, and the ten largest clones take roughly 3.5%. CDR1 LNHDA and CDR2 SQIVND come from the germline V gene (reference sequence). The CDR3 contains 14 residues. The V gene lost 5 bases and the J gene lost 7 bases, with 15 bases spanning the gap. The TCR sequence derives from a man aged 50 or older with acute or convalescent COVID-19. J is TRBJ1-5 and V is TRBV19, with D possibly TRBD1 on 5 matching bases. Input material: peripheral blood. DNA of the CDR3: TGTGCCAGTAGTCGACAGCCATTGTTGCAGCCCCAGCATTTT. This codes for CASSRQPLLQPQHF.